Listed here are 12 T cell receptor beta chains from one sample, sequenced in a study of cytomegalovirus exposure and HLA in healthy donors. The PCR used 60 Vbeta and 13 Jbeta primers. Sequencing was performed with immunoSEQ multiplex PCR; in TCRdb, only in-frame clones are kept and a portion is missing. The sample includes over 130,000 clones, approximately 60% of them seen just once. Input material: PBMCs. These receptors were obtained from a woman aged 60-75 years in good health and CMV-seropositive.

This clone was seen a few times. The V call is TRBV4-3, the J call TRBJ2-3, with 10 positions matching TRBD1. With V trimmed by 1 base and J by 1 base, 5 bases remained unmatched. This CDR3 is built from 17 residues. Per germline, CDR1 LGHNA and CDR2 YSLEER. Here the CDR3 reads CASSQAGTGVGTDTQYF. CDR3 DNA sequence: TGCGCCAGCAGCCAAGCCGGGACAGGGGTTGGCACAGATACGCAGTATTTT.

The chain combines TRBV27 with TRBJ2-2, with TRBD2 identical over 9 bases. CDR3 size: 16 residues. V was pared by 2 bases and J by 6 bases, with 7 bases of the junction left unmatched. Germline V gives CDR1 MNHEY, CDR2 SMNVEV (reference sequence). The CDR3, as DNA: TGTGCCAGCAGTTTAGGGAGCGGGAGGTTCTCCGGGGAGCTGTTTTTT. Protein product: CASSLGSGRFSGELFF.

The chain has TRBV9 and TRBJ2-7; 7 positions match TRBD1. The length of the CDR3 is 13 residues. After removal of 7 bases from V and 0 bases from J, the junction contained 4 bases not matched to a gene. Germline values: CDR1 SGDLS, CDR2 YYNGEE. In DNA form, the CDR3 reads TGTGCCAGCGGCCGGGACAGCTCCTACGAGCAGTACTTC. Encoded protein: CASGRDSSYEQYF.

The rearrangement uses TRBV18 and TRBJ2-3; 7 bases align to TRBD1. The CDR3 totals 15 residues. Germline V gene sequence: CDR1 KGHSH, CDR2 LQKENI. The trim removed 3 bases at V and 2 bases at J, leaving 5 bases unmatched. CDR3 DNA sequence: TGTGCCAGCTCACCGTTGACAGGGTACACAGATACGCAGTATTTT. This sequence encodes CASSPLTGYTDTQYF. Full variable domain (remainder filled in from reference TRBV18 and TRBJ2-3): NAGVMQNPRHLVRRRGQEARLRCSPMKGHSHVYWYRQLPEEGLKFMVYLQKENIIDESGMPKERFSAEFPKEGPSILRIQQVVRGDSAAYFCASSPLTGYTDTQYFGPGTRLTVL.

In its sample, this clone was seen once. V and J are TRBV9 and TRBJ2-1, with D possibly being TRBD2 (5 bases). Germline V gene lookup returns CDR1 SGDLS and CDR2 YYNGEE. Trimming removed 0 bases from V and 6 bases from J, with 10 bases in between. The CDR3 sequence is 14 residues long. The CDR3 DNA is TGTGCCAGCAGCGTAGTCGGGGTCCCCAATGAGCAGTTCTTC. Protein: CASSVVGVPNEQFF.

V is TRBV7-9 and J is TRBJ1-1; D unclear. The CDR3 covers 14 residues. Trimming shortened V by 1 base and J by 2 bases, and 8 bases separated the two germline ends. Per the germline V gene, CDR1 is SEHNR and CDR2 is FQNEAQ (reference sequence). Here the CDR3 DNA reads TGTGCCAGCAGCTTAGGAGGAACTAACACTGAAGCTTTCTTT. Translated: CASSLGGTNTEAFF.

This clone was seen a few times. V and J are TRBV5-1 and TRBJ1-3, with D tentatively TRBD1 (5 bases). This CDR3 region has 16 residues. The germline gives CDR1 SGHRS, CDR2 YFSETQ. The V end lost 2 bases, the J end lost 6 bases, and 18 bases lay between the germline ends. CDR3 protein: CASSLTGGPLENTIYF. The CDR3, as DNA: TGCGCCAGCAGCTTAACCGGGGGACCTCTGGAAAACACCATATATTTT.

This clone came up a few times. V is TRBV10-2 and J is TRBJ2-1, with TRBD2 identical over 9 bases. The CDR3 covers 16 residues. Germline-derived CDR1 and CDR2 are WSHSY and SAAADI. J lost 5 bases, V lost 0 bases, and 5 bases had no gene match. The CDR3 spells CASSESIAGGDNEQFF. CDR3 sequence (DNA): TGCGCCAGCAGTGAGTCGATTGCGGGAGGGGACAATGAGCAGTTCTTC.

The chain employs TRBV19 and TRBJ2-6; D uncertain. CDR3 length equals 14 residues. V lost 6 bases to trimming and J lost 1 base, with 7 bases between them. CDR1 is LNHDA, CDR2 SQIVND, per germline (reference sequence). This chain's CDR3 is CASRRQSGANVLTF. In nucleotides, the CDR3 is TGTGCCAGTAGGAGGCAGTCTGGGGCCAACGTCCTGACTTTC.

This chain connects TRBV7-2 to TRBJ2-5; maybe TRBD2 (6 bases). Between the trimmed V and J ends, which lost 8 bases and 5 bases, there was a span of 12 bases. CDR3 length: 12 amino acids. Looked up from germline, CDR1 is SGHTA and CDR2 is FQGNSA. CDR3 in DNA: TGTGCCAGCGAGGCGGGAAGGGAGACCCAGTACTTC. Translated: CASEAGRETQYF. The full variable domain, with the rest looked up from reference TRBV7-2 and TRBJ2-5, is GAGVSQSPSNKVTEKGKDVELRCDPISGHTALYWYRQSLGQGLEFLIYFQGNSAPDKSGLPSDRFSAERTGGSVSTLTIQRTQQEDSAVYLCASEAGRETQYFGPGTRLLVL.

This clone was seen only a few times. The chain employs TRBV7-9 and TRBJ2-5; D ambiguous. Germline CDR1 is SEHNR and CDR2 is FQNEAQ (reference sequence). The CDR3 contains 13 residues. Trimming shortened V by 1 base and J by 3 bases, and 6 bases separated the two germline ends. CDR3 nucleotide sequence: TGTGCCAGCAGCTTAGGGGCTAAAGAGACCCAGTACTTC. This codes for CASSLGAKETQYF.

CDR3 sequence reads: CASSRTGVSYNEQFF. CDR3 in DNA: TGTGCCAGCAGCCGTACGGGAGTATCCTACAATGAGCAGTTCTTC. The gene calls are TRBV9 and TRBJ2-1; a weak D match, TRBD2 (6 bases). This CDR3 has 15 residues. Germline CDR1 is SGDLS and CDR2 is YYNGEE. Trimming stripped 4 bases from V and 1 base from J, with 12 bases between.